This TCR beta chain was identified in a study of beta chain features in type 1 diabetes. Study conclusions and caveats: Fewer insertions but more deletions were seen at VDJ junctions in type 1 diabetes patients.

This clone appeared a few times. Its cognate antigen is unknown. Germline trimming cut 5 bases from V and 7 bases from J; bases unmatched to any gene: 7. The CDR3 spans 13 residues. Looked up from germline, CDR1 is MNHEY and CDR2 is SMNVEV (reference sequence). Isolated RNA was reverse transcribed in full, so expressed TCRB transcripts were sequenced. The repertoire was sequenced with immunoSEQ multiplex PCR; TCRdb's copy has only in-frame clones and lacks some. The sample lists hundreds of thousands of clones, over 10% seen once, with more than 0.045% in the top ten. What was sequenced was naive CD4+ T cells from blood. This clonotype originated in a woman younger than 35 in good health. The rearrangement joins TRBV27 to TRBJ1-1; 7 bases align to TRBD1. The CDR3 DNA sequence: TGTGCCAGCAGTAAGAAGACAGGGCTTGAAGCTTTCTTT. Translation: CASSKKTGLEAFF.